This TCR beta chain came from a study of regulatory T cells in long-lasting Graves disease. Broader study findings: The sample size was small, and this may have reduced accuracy.

Stated time point: newly diagnosed GD, antithyroid drugs for less than 3 months. RNA from PBMCs was the source of the TCR library. CDR1 and CDR2 (germline): DFQATT, SNEGSKA (reference sequence). The V segment lost 5 bases and the J segment 1 base; nucleotides outside the gene matches: 9. The CDR3 sequence is 16 residues long. In its sample, this clonotype was seen many times. Its target is not known. Library construction for TCR beta used iRepertoire HTBI primers and Arm-PCR of CDR3 regions. TCRdb fed the multiplex PCR reads into MiXCR, producing one record per CDR3 protein. The sample lists 550,000 or so distinct CDR3 sequences, about 11% seen once, with approximately 9% in the top ten. These same records also appear under a second study, on T cells in Graves' hyperthyroidism and ophthalmopathy. That publication notes: Uncontrolled infections, other autoimmune diseases, pregnancy or lactation led to exclusion of patients.

The TCR was taken from a woman aged 25 to 39 with Graves disease. V and J are TRBV20-1 and TRBJ2-5; 11 positions match TRBD2. This material consisted of peripheral blood mononuclear cells (PBMCs), taken at new diagnosis, from a patient treated with antithyroid drugs. CDR3 loop: CSARPLAGGAQETQYF. The CDR3 nucleotides are TGCAGTGCTCGACCTCTAGCGGGAGGCGCCCAAGAGACCCAGTACTTC.